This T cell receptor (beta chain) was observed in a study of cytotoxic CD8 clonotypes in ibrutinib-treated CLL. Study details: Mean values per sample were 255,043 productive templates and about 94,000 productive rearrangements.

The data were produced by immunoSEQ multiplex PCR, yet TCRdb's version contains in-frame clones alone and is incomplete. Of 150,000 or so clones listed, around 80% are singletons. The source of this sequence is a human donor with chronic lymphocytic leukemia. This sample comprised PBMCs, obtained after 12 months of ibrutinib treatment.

CDR3 loop: CASSVGRAGDLNEQFF. CDR3 sequence (DNA): TGCGCCAGCAGCGTGGGGCGGGCGGGAGATTTAAATGAGCAGTTCTTC. The chain joins TRBV5-1 to TRBJ2-1; TRBD2 agrees at 7 bases. CDR1 is SGHRS, CDR2 YFSETQ, per germline. The CDR3 is 16 residues long. J was trimmed by 7 bases and V by 4 bases; bases with no gene match: 14.